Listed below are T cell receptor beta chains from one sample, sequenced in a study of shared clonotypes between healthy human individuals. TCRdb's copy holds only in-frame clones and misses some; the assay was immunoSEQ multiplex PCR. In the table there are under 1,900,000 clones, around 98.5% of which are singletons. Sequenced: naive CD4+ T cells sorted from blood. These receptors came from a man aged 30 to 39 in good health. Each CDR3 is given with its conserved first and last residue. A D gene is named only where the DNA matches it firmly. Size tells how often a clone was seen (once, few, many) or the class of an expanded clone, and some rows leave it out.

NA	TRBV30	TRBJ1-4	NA	CAWSSRDEKLFF	TGTGCCTGGAGTTCCAGGGATGAAAAACTGTTTTTT
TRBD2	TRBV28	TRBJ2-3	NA	CASSSSGRGPDTQYF	TGTGCCAGCAGTTCCAGCGGGAGGGGTCCAGATACGCAGTATTTT
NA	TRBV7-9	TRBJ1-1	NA	CASSLGGRAFF	TGTGCCAGCAGCTTAGGGGGTAGGGCTTTCTTT
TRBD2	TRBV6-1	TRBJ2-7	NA	CASSEATSGRDVAYF	TGTGCCAGCAGTGAAGCGACTAGCGGGAGGGACGTGGCGTACTTC
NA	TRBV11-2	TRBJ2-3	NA	CASSLGLGQLSTDTQYF	TGTGCCAGCAGCTTAGGGTTAGGGCAGCTTAGCACAGATACGCAGTATTTT
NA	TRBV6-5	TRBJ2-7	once	CASRNGEREQYF	TGTGCCAGCCGTAACGGGGAACGAGAGCAGTACTTC
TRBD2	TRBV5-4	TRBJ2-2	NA	CASSLPGLAGAGELFF	TGTGCCAGCAGCTTGCCGGGACTAGCGGGAGCCGGGGAGCTGTTTTTT
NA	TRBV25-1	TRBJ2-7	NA	CASSLAYDYEQYF	TGTGCCAGCAGTCTCGCTTATGATTACGAGCAGTACTTC
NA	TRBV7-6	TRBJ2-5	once	CASSLNGYQETQYF	TGTGCCAGCAGCTTAAACGGGTACCAAGAGACCCAGTACTTC
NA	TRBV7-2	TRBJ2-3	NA	CASTRDWTSTDTQYF	TGTGCCAGCACCCGGGACTGGACTAGCACAGATACGCAGTATTTT
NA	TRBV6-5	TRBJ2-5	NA	CASSYSRLTLQETQYF	TGTGCCAGCAGTTACTCGAGACTAACCCTCCAAGAGACCCAGTACTTC
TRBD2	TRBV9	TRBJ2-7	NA	CASSVGLAGNYEQYF	TGTGCCAGCAGCGTCGGACTAGCGGGAAACTACGAGCAGTACTTC
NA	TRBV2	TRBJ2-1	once	CASSFYQSNEQFF	TGTGCCAGCAGTTTTTATCAGAGCAATGAGCAGTTCTTC
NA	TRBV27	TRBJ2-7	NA	CASSLTRLGLYEQYF	TGTGCCAGCAGTTTGACAAGGTTGGGGCTCTACGAGCAGTACTTC
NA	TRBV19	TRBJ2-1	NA	CASSISQAASYNEQFF	TGTGCCAGTAGTATCTCCCAGGCGGCCTCCTACAATGAGCAGTTCTTC
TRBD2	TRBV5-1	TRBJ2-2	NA	CASSIGTSAHIAGELFF	TGCGCCAGCAGCATCGGGACTAGCGCCCATATCGCCGGGGAGCTGTTTTTT
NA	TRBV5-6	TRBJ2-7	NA	CASSRQTYEQYF	TGTGCCAGCAGCCGCCAGACCTACGAGCAGTACTTC
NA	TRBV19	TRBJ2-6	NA	CASSISRGASGANVLTF	TGTGCCAGTAGTATCTCCAGGGGCGCATCTGGGGCCAACGTCCTGACTTTC
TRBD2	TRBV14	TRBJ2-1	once	CASSILAGVDEQFF	TGTGCCAGCAGCATACTAGCGGGAGTCGATGAGCAGTTCTTC
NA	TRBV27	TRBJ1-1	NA	CASSPLTGNTEAFF	TGTGCCAGCAGTCCCTTGACGGGAAACACTGAAGCTTTCTTT
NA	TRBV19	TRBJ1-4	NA	CASSMAGFATNEKLFF	TGTGCCAGTAGTATGGCAGGGTTCGCAACTAATGAAAAACTGTTTTTT
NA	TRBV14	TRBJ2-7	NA	CASSPRGGSEQYF	TGTGCCAGCAGCCCCAGAGGGGGATCCGAGCAGTACTTC
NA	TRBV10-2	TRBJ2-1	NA	CASSEGVEQFF	TGCGCCAGCAGTGAAGGGGTGGAGCAGTTCTTC
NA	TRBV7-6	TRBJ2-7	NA	CASSLSRSSYEQYF	TGTGCCAGCAGCTTATCTAGGTCCTCCTACGAGCAGTACTTC
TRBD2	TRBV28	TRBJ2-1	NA	CASSSAGLGDYNEQFF	TGTGCCAGCAGTTCGGCCGGACTAGGGGATTACAATGAGCAGTTCTTC
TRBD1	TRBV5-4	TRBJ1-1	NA	CASSPQTGTMNTEAFF	TGTGCCAGCAGCCCCCAGACAGGGACAATGAACACTGAAGCTTTCTTT
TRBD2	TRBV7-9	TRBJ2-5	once	CASRSPPGAGVMGQETQYF	TGTGCCAGCAGGTCACCCCCGGGAGCGGGAGTCATGGGCCAAGAGACCCAGTACTTC
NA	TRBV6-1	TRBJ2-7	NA	CASAGWQDHEQYF	TGTGCCTCTGCGGGATGGCAGGACCACGAGCAGTACTTC
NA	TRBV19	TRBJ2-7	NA	CASSGRLGGYEQYF	TGTGCCAGTAGTGGTCGACTAGGCGGATACGAGCAGTACTTC
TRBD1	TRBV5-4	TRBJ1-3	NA	CASSRGQGNTIYF	TGTGCCAGCAGCAGGGGACAGGGAAACACCATATATTTT
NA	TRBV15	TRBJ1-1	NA	CATSGDVNTEAFF	TGTGCCACCAGCGGGGACGTGAACACTGAAGCTTTCTTT
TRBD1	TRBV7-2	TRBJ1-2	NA	CASSTQGAYGYTF	TGTGCCAGCAGTACACAGGGGGCCTATGGCTACACCTTC
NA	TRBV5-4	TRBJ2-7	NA	CASSLAGQAVSDEQYF	TGTGCCAGCAGCTTGGCGGGGCAGGCAGTCTCCGACGAGCAGTACTTC
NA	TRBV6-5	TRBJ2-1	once	CASSPGRVREQFF	TGTGCCAGCAGTCCCGGTCGAGTCAGGGAGCAGTTCTTC
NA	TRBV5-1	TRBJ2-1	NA	CASMELGSSYNEQFF	TGCGCCAGCATGGAACTAGGAAGCTCCTACAATGAGCAGTTCTTC
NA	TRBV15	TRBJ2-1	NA	CATSRAMEAYNEQFF	TGTGCCACCAGCAGAGCCATGGAGGCCTACAATGAGCAGTTCTTC
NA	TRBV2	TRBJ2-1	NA	CASSDGGSYNEQFF	TGTGCCAGCAGTGACGGGGGCTCCTACAATGAGCAGTTCTTC